The 15 T cell receptor beta chains below were found in one sample sequenced in a study of blood T cell repertoires in COVID-19. Profiling relied on immunoSEQ multiplex PCR, and the TCRdb table lists in-frame clones only, not all of them. The profile shows more than 150,000 clones, roughly 88% of them singletons. The sequenced sample consisted of PBMCs or T cells enriched from blood (not recorded which). These receptor sequences come from a woman aged 55-70 years who had recovered from COVID-19.

This clone has a single count. The chain couples TRBV28 to TRBJ1-1; 7 bases match TRBD1. Germline V gives CDR1 MDHEN, CDR2 SYDVKM. The CDR3 covers 17 residues. J was trimmed by 0 bases and V by 2 bases; bases with no gene match: 9. The CDR3 protein is CASSLPRDRYLNTEAFF. Here the CDR3 DNA reads TGTGCCAGCAGTTTACCGAGGGACAGATACTTGAACACTGAAGCTTTCTTT.

The V and J genes are TRBV28 and TRBJ2-5; D is possibly TRBD2 (6 bases). V was pared by 1 base and J by 4 bases, with 7 bases between. Per the germline V gene, CDR1 is MDHEN and CDR2 is SYDVKM. The CDR3 runs 13 residues. The CDR3 region is CASSLYSGETQYF. CDR3 in DNA: TGTGCCAGCAGTTTATATAGCGGAGAGACCCAGTACTTC.

The V call is TRBV5-1, the J call TRBJ2-1, with TRBD1 identical over 8 bases. Germline CDR1 SGHRS, CDR2 YFSETQ. CDR3 length: 16 residues. Unmatched junction bases numbered 8, after V lost 2 bases and J lost 4 bases. This CDR3 reads CASSFLQGDLYNEQFF. CDR3 DNA: TGCGCCAGCAGCTTCTTACAGGGGGACCTGTACAATGAGCAGTTCTTC.

The V call is TRBV14, the J call TRBJ2-1; 9 bases match TRBD2. The V gene end was trimmed by 1 base and the J gene end by 2 bases; junction bases not matched to a gene: 6. The CDR3 is 17 amino acids. Germline V gene data show CDR1 as SGHDN and CDR2 as FVKESK. The CDR3 DNA follows: TGTGCCAGCAGCCAAGGGCCGGCGGGGGGGACCTACAATGAGCAGTTCTTC. Protein product: CASSQGPAGGTYNEQFF.

In regard to this clone: Different DNA sequences within this sample yield the same CDR3. V gene TRBV5-1 combines with J gene TRBJ1-2; TRBD1 agrees at 8 bases. This CDR3 region has 13 residues. CDR1 is SGHRS and CDR2 is YFSETQ in the germline V gene. V lost 1 base, J lost 8 bases, and 4 bases stayed unmatched. CDR3 nucleotide sequence: TGCGCCAGCAGCTTGCAGGGGGCGGAAGGCTACACCTTC. Encoded protein: CASSLQGAEGYTF.

The chain couples TRBV10-3 to TRBJ1-5; D ambiguous. In germline, CDR1 is ENHRY, CDR2 SYGVKD. The CDR3 loop spans 13 amino acids. V was pared by 2 bases and J by 4 bases, with 6 bases between. CDR3 DNA sequence: TGTGCCATCAGTGAGACGGTGAATCAGCCCCAGCATTTT. This sequence encodes CAISETVNQPQHF.

The CDR3: CASSNPGTDTQYF. The CDR3 DNA sequence: TGTGCCAGCAGTAACCCAGGGACAGATACGCAGTATTTT. V and J are TRBV6-5 and TRBJ2-3; possibly TRBD1 for D (5 bases). The germline CDR1 and CDR2 sequences are MNHEY and SVGAGI. The CDR3 sequence is 13 residues long. Trimming pared 5 bases from V and 3 bases from J, leaving 9 bases between.

The chain uses TRBV3-1 (or the pseudogene TRBV3-2) and TRBJ2-5, with D perhaps matching TRBD1 (5 bases). The length of the CDR3 is 17 residues. Trimming removed 8 bases at V and 4 bases at J, with 26 bases between. The V gene's germline CDR1 is LGHDT and CDR2 YNNKEL (reference sequence). In DNA, the CDR3 is TGTGCCAGCTCTAGGGGCCACGGCGTATTAGGTTTAGAGACCCAGTACTTC. Amino acids: CASSRGHGVLGLETQYF.

J is TRBJ1-3 and V is TRBV6-2 or TRBV6-3; perhaps TRBD1 as D (6 bases). The germline CDR1 and CDR2 sequences are MNHEY and SVGEGT. The CDR3 totals 18 residues. V was pared by 5 bases and J by 0 bases, with 20 bases between. The DNA for the CDR3 is TGTGCCAGCAGTAACCAAACGGGACACAGGAGCTCTGGAAACACCATATATTTT. Encoded protein: CASSNQTGHRSSGNTIYF.

The rearrangement joins TRBV20-1 to TRBJ2-7; 10 bases agree with TRBD2. Germline CDR1 and CDR2: DFQATT and SNEGSKA (reference sequence). V shed 3 bases, J shed 2 bases, and the junction held 4 bases outside the gene matches. This CDR3 has 14 amino acids. The chain's CDR3 is CSASRLAGAYEQYF. CDR3 DNA: TGCAGTGCTAGTAGGCTAGCGGGAGCCTACGAGCAGTACTTC.

The V call is TRBV9, the J call TRBJ1-4; no reliable D call. The V and J ends lost 0 bases and 3 bases respectively, with 18 bases between them. This CDR3 has 18 residues. CDR1 is SGDLS, CDR2 YYNGEE, per germline. For the CDR3, the DNA is TGTGCCAGCAGCGTAGGACCCAGAGGCCGGGAAGCTAATGAAAAACTGTTTTTT. Its protein is CASSVGPRGREANEKLFF.

V usage is TRBV6-5 and J usage is TRBJ2-5, with TRBD1 matching 7 bases. J lost 2 bases, V lost 5 bases, and 8 bases had no gene match. The germline CDR1 and CDR2 sequences are MNHEY and SVGAGI. The CDR3 sequence is 15 residues long. CDR3 residues: CASSSRQGVQETQYF. In DNA, the CDR3 is TGTGCCAGCAGTAGCCGACAGGGAGTACAAGAGACCCAGTACTTC.

This chain links TRBV5-1 with TRBJ1-4, with 8 nucleotides matching TRBD1. Germline-derived CDR1 and CDR2 are SGHRS and YFSETQ. The CDR3 length is 14 residues. V lost 7 bases, J lost 8 bases, and 10 bases stayed unmatched. The CDR3 nucleotides are TGCGCCAGCCGCTACGGACAGGGAAGCGAAAAACTGTTTTTT. Protein sequence: CASRYGQGSEKLFF.

The chain links TRBV7-9 to TRBJ1-1; 7 positions agree with TRBD1. There are 17 residues in the CDR3. In germline, CDR1 is SEHNR, CDR2 FQNEAQ (reference sequence). V lost 7 bases, J lost 2 bases, and 16 bases stayed unmatched. In nucleotides, the CDR3 is TGTGCCAGCACCCTAACTCCGGGACAGAGGGGTAACACTGAAGCTTTCTTT. This codes for CASTLTPGQRGNTEAFF.

The V call is TRBV7-9, the J call TRBJ2-7, with 8 nucleotides matching TRBD2. Trimming cost V 8 bases and J 6 bases; bases outside gene matches: 9. Germline V gene sequence: CDR1 SEHNR, CDR2 FQNEAQ (reference sequence). This CDR3 region has 13 residues. CDR3 protein: CASSRGGSPEQYF. The CDR3 DNA sequence: TGTGCCAGCTCCCGGGGGGGAAGTCCCGAGCAGTACTTC.